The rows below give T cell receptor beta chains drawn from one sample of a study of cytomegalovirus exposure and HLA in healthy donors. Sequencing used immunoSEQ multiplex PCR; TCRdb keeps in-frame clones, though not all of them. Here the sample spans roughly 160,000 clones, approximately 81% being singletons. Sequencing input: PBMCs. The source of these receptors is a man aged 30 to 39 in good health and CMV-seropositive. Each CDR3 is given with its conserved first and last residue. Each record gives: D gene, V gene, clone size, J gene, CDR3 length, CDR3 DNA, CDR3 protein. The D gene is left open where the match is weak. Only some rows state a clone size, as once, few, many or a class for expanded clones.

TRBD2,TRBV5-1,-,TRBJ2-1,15,TGCGCCAGCAGCTACGCAGCGGGAGTAAGCAATGAGCAGTTCTTC,CASSYAAGVSNEQFF
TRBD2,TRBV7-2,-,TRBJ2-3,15,TGTGCCAGCAGCTCTCTAGCGGGAGGCACAGATACGCAGTATTTT,CASSSLAGGTDTQYF
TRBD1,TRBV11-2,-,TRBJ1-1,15,TGTGCCAGCAGCCCCCGACAGGGGGCGGGCACTGAAGCTTTCTTT,CASSPRQGAGTEAFF
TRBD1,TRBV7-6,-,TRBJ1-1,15,TGTGCCAGCAGTTTCCGACAGGGGATGAACACTGAAGCTTTCTTT,CASSFRQGMNTEAFF
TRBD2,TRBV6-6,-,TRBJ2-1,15,TGTGCCAGCACCGGGACTAGCGGGAGGTACAATGAGCAGTTCTTC,CASTGTSGRYNEQFF
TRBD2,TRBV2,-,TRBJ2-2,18,TGTGCCAGCAGTGAAAGGCGGCTAGCGGGAAAGAGACCCGGGGAGCTGTTTTTT,CASSERRLAGKRPGELFF
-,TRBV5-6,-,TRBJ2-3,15,TGTGCCAGCAGCTTGGATCAGGGAAGGGCAGATACGCAGTATTTT,CASSLDQGRADTQYF
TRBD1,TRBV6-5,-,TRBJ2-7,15,TGTGCCAGCAGTCGCCACAGGGGTGAAGCTCACGAGCAGTACTTC,CASSRHRGEAHEQYF
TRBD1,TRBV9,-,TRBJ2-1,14,TGTGCCAGCAGCGAGAGGACAGGGATCAGTGAGCAGTTCTTC,CASSERTGISEQFF
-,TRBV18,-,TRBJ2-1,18,TGTGCCAGCTCACCATACGGAACAGGGTCCCAGCGGTACAATGAGCAGTTCTTC,CASSPYGTGSQRYNEQFF
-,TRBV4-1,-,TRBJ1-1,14,TGCGCCAGCAGCCTGACAGGCCCCGACACTGAAGCTTTCTTT,CASSLTGPDTEAFF
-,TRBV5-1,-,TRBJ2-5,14,TGCGCCAGCAGAGTTACGAGACAGCAAGAGACCCAGTACTTC,CASRVTRQQETQYF
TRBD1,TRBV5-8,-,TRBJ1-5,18,TGTGCCAGCAGCTTGGCCCGGACAGGGTATTTGGGCAATCAGCCCCAGCATTTT,CASSLARTGYLGNQPQHF
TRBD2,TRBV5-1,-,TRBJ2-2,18,TGCGCCAGCAGCTCTCTGGGACTAGCGGGAGGAGGGACCGGGGAGCTGTTTTTT,CASSSLGLAGGGTGELFF
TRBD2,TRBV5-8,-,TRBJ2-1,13,TGTGCCAGCAGCCCATACAAGCGGGATATTCAGTTCTTC,CASSPYKRDIQFF
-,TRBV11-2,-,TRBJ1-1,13,TGTGCCAGCTCGGCGGGTATGAACACTGAAGCTTTCTTT,CASSAGMNTEAFF
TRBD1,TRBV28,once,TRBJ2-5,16,TGTGCCAGCAGTTTACCCGGACAGGGGGCGACGGAGACCCAGTACTTC,CASSLPGQGATETQYF
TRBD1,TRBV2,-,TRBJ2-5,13,TGTGCCAGCGCAGGACAGGTCCAAGAGACCCAGTACTTC,CASAGQVQETQYF
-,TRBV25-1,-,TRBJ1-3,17,TGTGCCAGCAGTGAAGGTTCGTGGGGGCACTCTGGAAACACCATATATTTT,CASSEGSWGHSGNTIYF
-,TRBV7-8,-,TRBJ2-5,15,TGTGCCAGCAGCTTAGTCTGGACAGACCAAGAGACCCAGTACTTC,CASSLVWTDQETQYF
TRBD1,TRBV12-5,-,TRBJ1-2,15,TGTGCTAGTGGTTTCGACGGACAGGCACTCTATGGCTACACCTTC,CASGFDGQALYGYTF
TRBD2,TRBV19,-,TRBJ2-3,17,TGTGCCAGTAGTATAGGACTAGCGGAGACGAGCACAGATACGCAGTATTTT,CASSIGLAETSTDTQYF
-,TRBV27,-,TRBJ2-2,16,TGTGCCAGCAGTTTTGTTTCCTTCGGGAGACCCGGGGAGCTGTTTTTT,CASSFVSFGRPGELFF
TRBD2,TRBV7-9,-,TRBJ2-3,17,TGTGCCAGCAGCCCCATTGGGACTAGCGGGAACACAGATACGCAGTATTTT,CASSPIGTSGNTDTQYF
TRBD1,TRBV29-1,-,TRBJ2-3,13,TGCAGCGTTGGACAGGGAGTGATAGATACGCAGTATTTT,CSVGQGVIDTQYF
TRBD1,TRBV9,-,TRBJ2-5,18,TGTGCCAGCAGCGTAACGCCCTTGACAGGGGTGGAGGGAGAGACCCAGTACTTC,CASSVTPLTGVEGETQYF
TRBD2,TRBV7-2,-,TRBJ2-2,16,TGTGCCAGCAGCTCAGAAGGGACTACCCACACCGGGGAGCTGTTTTTT,CASSSEGTTHTGELFF
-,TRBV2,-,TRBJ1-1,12,TGTGCCAGCGGGGAGGAGGACACTGAAGCTTTCTTT,CASGEEDTEAFF
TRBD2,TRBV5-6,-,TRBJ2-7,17,TGTGCCAGCAGCTTGGAAGGGCGACTAGCGGGTAGCTACGAGCAGTACTTC,CASSLEGRLAGSYEQYF
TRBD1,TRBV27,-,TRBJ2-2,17,TGTGCCAGCAGTTTATCCCCTAGGGGACAGGGACACGGGGAGCTGTTTTTT,CASSLSPRGQGHGELFF
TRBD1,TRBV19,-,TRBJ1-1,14,TGTGCCAGTACCTGGGACAGGGAGAACACTGAAGCTTTCTTT,CASTWDRENTEAFF
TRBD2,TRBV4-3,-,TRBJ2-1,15,TGCGCCAGCAGCCACGAGGGACTAGCGGGCAATGAGCAGTTCTTC,CASSHEGLAGNEQFF
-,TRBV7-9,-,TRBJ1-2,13,TGTGCCAGCAGCTTACAGGGAGGTCATGGCTACACCTTC,CASSLQGGHGYTF
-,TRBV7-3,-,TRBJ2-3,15,TGTGCCAGCAGCTTCTCTAGTCTTTCCACAGATACGCAGTATTTT,CASSFSSLSTDTQYF
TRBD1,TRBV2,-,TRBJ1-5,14,TGTGCCAGCAGTGATACAGGGGATGGTCAGCCCCAGCATTTT,CASSDTGDGQPQHF
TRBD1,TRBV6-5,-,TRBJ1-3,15,TGTGCCAGCAGTTCGGACAGGGCCCCGGGAAACACCATATATTTT,CASSSDRAPGNTIYF
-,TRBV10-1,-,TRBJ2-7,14,TGCGCCAGCAGTGATACAGGGAGTGTCGACGAGCAGTACTTC,CASSDTGSVDEQYF
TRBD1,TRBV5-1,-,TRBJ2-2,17,TGCGCCAGCAGCTCAAATCTGGCAGGGGGCAACGCCGGGGAGCTGTTTTTT,CASSSNLAGGNAGELFF
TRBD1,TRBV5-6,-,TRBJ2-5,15,TGTGCCAGCAGCTCCAGGGGGCCAACTCAAGAGACCCAGTACTTC,CASSSRGPTQETQYF
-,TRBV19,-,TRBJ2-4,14,TGTGCCAGACTTCCCCTGATAGCCAAAAACATTCAGTACTTC,CARLPLIAKNIQYF
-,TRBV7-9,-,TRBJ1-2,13,TGTGCCAGCAGCTTTGACAGCTACTATGGCTACACCTTC,CASSFDSYYGYTF
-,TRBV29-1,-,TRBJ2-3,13,TGCAGCGTTGGACCCGGGTCTCAAGATACGCAGTATTTT,CSVGPGSQDTQYF
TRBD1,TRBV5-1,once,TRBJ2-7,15,TGCGCCAGCAGCTTCGGACAGGGAGTAGTCTACGAGCAGTACTTC,CASSFGQGVVYEQYF
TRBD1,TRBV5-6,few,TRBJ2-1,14,TGTGCCAGCAGCTTAGTGACAGGGGGCGATGAGCAGTTCTTC,CASSLVTGGDEQFF
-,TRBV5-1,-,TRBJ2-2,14,TGCGCCAGCAGCTTGGTTCAGGGGTCCGGGGAGCTGTTTTTT,CASSLVQGSGELFF
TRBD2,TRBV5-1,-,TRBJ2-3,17,TGCGCCAGCAGTACTGGACTAGCGGGGATTAGCACAGATACGCAGTATTTT,CASSTGLAGISTDTQYF
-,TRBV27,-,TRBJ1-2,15,TGTGCCAGCAGTTTAAATCCGACAGCGGGCTATGGCTACACCTTC,CASSLNPTAGYGYTF
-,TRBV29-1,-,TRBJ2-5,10,TGCAGCGTTTCGAGGGAGACCCAGTACTTC,CSVSRETQYF
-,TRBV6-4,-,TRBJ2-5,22,TGTGCCAGCAGTGACGATATCCGTCGGGGAATTTTAGCGGCGGAGCAGAAAGAGACCCAGTACTTC,CASSDDIRRGILAAEQKETQYF
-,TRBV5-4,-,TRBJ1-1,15,TGTGCCAGCAGCTTGGCCGAACGTCGGGACACTGAAGCTTTCTTT,CASSLAERRDTEAFF
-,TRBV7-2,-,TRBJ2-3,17,TGTGCCAGCAGCTTAGCGGCTAGCGCAACTAGCACAGATACGCAGTATTTT,CASSLAASATSTDTQYF
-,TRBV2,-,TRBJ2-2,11,TGTGCCAGCCGGAACACCGGGGAGCTGTTTTTT,CASRNTGELFF
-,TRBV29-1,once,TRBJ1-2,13,TGCAGCGTGGGCGTTTCAGGGAACTATGGCTACACCTTC,CSVGVSGNYGYTF
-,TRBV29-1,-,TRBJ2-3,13,TGCAGCGTTGGGACAGCTAACACAGATACGCAGTATTTT,CSVGTANTDTQYF
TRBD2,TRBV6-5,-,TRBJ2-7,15,TGTGCCAGCAGTCCCCGGACTAGCGGATCCTACGAGCAGTACTTC,CASSPRTSGSYEQYF
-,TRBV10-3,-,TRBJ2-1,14,TGTGCGGTCGAAGCGGAGAGGAACCACAATGAGCAGTTCTTC,CAVEAERNHNEQFF
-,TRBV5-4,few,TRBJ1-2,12,TGTGCCAGCAGCACCGACACATATGGCTACACCTTC,CASSTDTYGYTF